Listed here are 10 T cell receptor beta chains from one sample, sequenced in a study of CD8 T cells in ankylosing spondylitis. From the 5' RACE reads, TCRdb called clonotypes with MiXCR, one entry per CDR3 protein. In the table there are about 160,000 distinct CDR3 sequences, approximately 20% of which are singletons. The sequenced material came from blood, either unsorted or a sorted T cell fraction (not recorded which). The origin of the receptors is a male donor with ankylosing spondylitis or in good health (not recorded which).

This clonotype occurred a few times. This sequence joins TRBV5-1 and TRBJ2-2; no firm D call. CDR3 length equals 15 residues. CDR1 and CDR2 (germline): SGHRS, YFSETQ. V lost 4 bases to trimming and J lost 3 bases, with 13 bases between them. The DNA for the CDR3 is TGCGCCAGCAGCATAATAGGGCCTGACACCGGGGAGCTGTTTTTT. Translating it yields CASSIIGPDTGELFF.

At least ten counts were recorded for this clonotype. CDR3 sequence: CSVETATDTQYF. CDR3 in DNA: TGCAGCGTTGAGACAGCTACAGATACGCAGTATTTT. The chain joins TRBV29-1 to TRBJ2-3; tentative D call: TRBD1 (5 bases). The CDR3 consists of 12 residues. CDR1 SQVTM and CDR2 ANQGSEA come from the germline V gene. V lost 3 bases, J lost 3 bases, and 7 bases lay in between.

This clonotype was seen repeatedly, ten times or more. The chain employs TRBV28 and TRBJ2-2, with D perhaps matching TRBD1 (5 bases). Germline CDR1 reads MDHEN; CDR2 reads SYDVKM. V lost 6 bases to trimming and J lost 0 bases, with 5 bases between them. This CDR3 comprises 13 residues. CDR3 protein: CASRGPNTGELFF. CDR3 in DNA: TGTGCCAGCAGGGGGCCGAACACCGGGGAGCTGTTTTTT.

This clonotype occurred many times. The J gene is TRBJ2-1, the V gene TRBV27, with 7 bases matching TRBD1. V lost 4 bases, J lost 4 bases, and 4 bases stayed unmatched. Germline V gene lookup returns CDR1 MNHEY and CDR2 SMNVEV (reference sequence). This CDR3 is built from 14 residues. The CDR3, as DNA: TGTGCCAGCAGTTCTGACAGGGTATACAATGAGCAGTTCTTC. Translated: CASSSDRVYNEQFF.

This clonotype has ten or more counts. The chain has TRBV10-3 and TRBJ2-1; the D gene is possibly TRBD1 (6 bases). This CDR3 has 17 residues. The ends were cut back, 0 bases at V and 8 bases at J, with 20 bases in the middle. Germline CDR1 ENHRY, CDR2 SYGVKD. The CDR3 loop reads CAISESSAQGLRDEQFF. The CDR3 DNA reads as TGTGCCATCAGTGAGTCGTCTGCACAGGGCCTTAGGGATGAGCAGTTCTTC.

The J gene is TRBJ1-2, the V gene TRBV5-4, with D maybe TRBD1 (5 bases). Looked up from germline, CDR1 is SGHNT and CDR2 is YYREEE (reference sequence). V dropped 4 bases and J dropped 8 bases, with 12 bases sitting between them. The CDR3 has 12 residues. The CDR3 coding sequence is TGTGCCAGCAGCCGGGACGGCGTGGGCTACACCTTC. This codes for CASSRDGVGYTF.

The sample holds many counts of this clonotype. The rearrangement uses TRBV12-3 or TRBV12-4 and TRBJ2-5, with 10 bases aligning to TRBD1. Germline trimming cut 2 bases from V and 0 bases from J; bases unmatched to any gene: 6. This CDR3 spans 17 amino acids. The DNA for the CDR3 is TGTGCCAGCAGTTTAAGACCGGGACAGGGGTACCAAGAGACCCAGTACTTC. Encoded protein: CASSLRPGQGYQETQYF.

The chain uses TRBV6-1 and TRBJ2-2; 10 bases map to TRBD1. The germline gives CDR1 MNHNS, CDR2 SASEGT. The length of the CDR3 is 15 residues. The junction had 6 bases not matched to a gene; V was cut back by 5 bases and J by 6 bases. In nucleotides, the CDR3 is TGTGCCAGCAGTCTCGGGACAGGGGCGTCCGGGGAGCTGTTTTTT. It is translated as CASSLGTGASGELFF.

This clonotype came up a few times. This rearrangement joins TRBV5-1 to TRBJ2-1; maybe TRBD2 (7 bases). Germline CDR1 is SGHRS and CDR2 is YFSETQ. This CDR3 comprises 16 residues. V was shortened by 0 bases and J by 7 bases, with 17 bases between the two germline ends. The CDR3 DNA reads TGCGCCAGCAGCTTGGAGGGGGGGCGAATACCTAATGAGCAGTTCTTC. It encodes CASSLEGGRIPNEQFF.

This clonotype was found many times. The chain combines TRBV6-4 with TRBJ2-1, with 9 bases lining up with TRBD2. V lost 6 bases, J lost 9 bases, and 15 bases stayed unmatched. The length of the CDR3 is 16 residues. Germline V lookup: CDR1 MRHNA, CDR2 SNTAGT. The CDR3 region has the DNA TGTGCCAGCAGCGCACACGGCTCTAGCGGGGATATTGAGCAGTTCTTC. Its translation is CASSAHGSSGDIEQFF.